This T cell receptor beta chain was found in a study of blood T cell repertoires in COVID-19. In this sample, this clone turned up a few times. Generated by immunoSEQ multiplex PCR, the TCRdb table keeps only in-frame clones and is missing some. The table lists 110,000 to 150,000 clones, approximately 84% of them singletons, with less than 2% in the top ten. With 3 bases removed from V and 7 bases from J, the gap between germline ends came to 20 bases. The CDR3 is made up of 16 amino acids. The germline V gene has CDR1 SGHTA and CDR2 FQGNSA. Sequencing was performed on peripheral blood. The sequence derives from an older woman with acute or convalescent COVID-19. The V and J genes are TRBV7-2 and TRBJ2-3, with TRBD2 as a possible D gene (6 bases). Here the CDR3 reads CASSLTRGTAANTQYF. The CDR3 DNA follows: TGTGCCAGCAGCTTGACCCGGGGGACGGCGGCGAATACGCAGTATTTT. Full variable domain (rest looked up from reference TRBV7-2 and TRBJ2-3): GAGVSQSPSNKVTEKGKDVELRCDPISGHTALYWYRQSLGQGLEFLIYFQGNSAPDKSGLPSDRFSAERTGGSVSTLTIQRTQQEDSAVYLCASSLTRGTAANTQYFGPGTRLTVL.